The 29 T cell receptor beta chains below all came from one sample that was sequenced in a study of blood T cell repertoires in COVID-19. Libraries were prepared by immunoSEQ multiplex PCR; TCRdb keeps only in-frame clonotypes and omits some of them. Seen here are 65,000 to 90,000 clones, around 86% observed once, and the top ten hold 8%. The sequenced material came from peripheral blood. Source of these receptors: a man in his fifties with active COVID-19.

The chain couples TRBV7-2 to TRBJ1-6, with 9 nucleotides matching TRBD1. There are 14 residues in the CDR3. The V and J ends lost 5 bases and 8 bases, in that order; junction bases with no gene match: 4. Germline V lookup: CDR1 SGHTA, CDR2 FQGNSA. CDR3 sequence: CASSQGQGYSPLHF. Written as DNA, the CDR3 is TGTGCCAGCAGCCAGGGACAGGGTTATTCACCCCTCCACTTT.

This chain connects TRBV6-5 to TRBJ2-7; D perhaps matches TRBD1 (6 bases). The CDR3 is 12 amino acids. Germline loops: CDR1 MNHEY, CDR2 SVGAGI. The V gene lost 10 bases and the J gene lost 7 bases, with 17 bases spanning the gap. In nucleotides, the CDR3 is TGTGCCACGAACAGGGTGTTAGGAGAGCAGTACTTC. Protein product: CATNRVLGEQYF.

V usage is TRBV28 and J usage is TRBJ2-7; a possible D gene is TRBD2 (5 bases). This CDR3 has 13 amino acids. The V end was cut by 7 bases, the J end by 2 bases, with 12 bases between. Germline V gives CDR1 MDHEN, CDR2 SYDVKM. CDR3 in DNA: TGTGCCAGCACCAACGGACTGACCTACGAGCAGTACTTC. Protein: CASTNGLTYEQYF.

This clone was detected once. The chain combines TRBV5-4 with TRBJ1-2, with TRBD1 identical over 10 bases. The J segment lost 7 bases and the V segment lost 1 base, leaving 7 bases of the junction unmatched. Germline values: CDR1 SGHNT, CDR2 YYREEE (reference sequence). This CDR3 has 15 residues. This chain's CDR3 is CASSLPTGGGLGYTF. CDR3 DNA: TGTGCCAGCAGCTTGCCGACAGGGGGCGGACTTGGCTACACCTTC.

V usage is TRBV7-3 and J usage is TRBJ2-1; TRBD1 aligns across 10 bases. The V segment lost 5 bases and the J segment 4 bases; nucleotides outside the gene matches: 2. Germline CDR1 is SGHTA and CDR2 is FQGTGA. The CDR3 is 14 amino acids. CDR3 in amino acids: CASSRQGAYNEQFF. In DNA, the CDR3 is TGTGCCAGCAGCCGACAGGGGGCGTACAATGAGCAGTTCTTC.

This chain connects TRBV24-1 to TRBJ2-7, with a weak D call TRBD1 (5 bases). This CDR3 has 15 amino acids. Germline CDR1 is KGHDR and CDR2 is SFDVKD. Trimming removed 5 bases at V and 7 bases at J, with 20 bases between. The CDR3 loop reads CATSAHKGQSGEQYF. The CDR3 DNA is TGTGCCACCAGTGCCCACAAAGGACAATCTGGAGAGCAGTACTTC.

This clone turned up a few times. The genes are TRBV7-2 and TRBJ2-7; 12 nucleotides line up with TRBD2. Trimming at V came to 4 bases and at J to 2 bases, leaving 3 bases not matched to a gene. The CDR3 is 15 amino acids. CDR1 SGHTA and CDR2 FQGNSA come from the germline V gene. CDR3 in amino acids: CASSSLAGGAYEQYF. The CDR3 DNA reads TGTGCCAGCAGCTCGCTAGCGGGAGGGGCCTACGAGCAGTACTTC.

The gene calls are TRBV18 and TRBJ1-3; TRBD1 matches at 7 bases. Germline CDR1 reads KGHSH; CDR2 reads LQKENI. CDR3 length: 15 residues. With V trimmed by 4 bases and J by 4 bases, 7 bases remained unmatched. CDR3 bases: TGTGCCAGCTCACTCCCTCAGGGGGACGGAAACACCATATATTTT. This sequence encodes CASSLPQGDGNTIYF.

The chain combines TRBV6-5 with TRBJ2-2; 8 nucleotides align to TRBD1. V was pared by 7 bases and J by 1 base, with 2 bases of the junction left unmatched. The CDR3 sequence is 14 residues long. Germline loops: CDR1 MNHEY, CDR2 SVGAGI. The CDR3: CASMDRENTGELFF. As DNA, the CDR3 is TGTGCCAGCATGGACAGGGAGAACACCGGGGAGCTGTTTTTT.

This clone was detected only once. The chain is built from TRBV15 and TRBJ2-7; perhaps TRBD2 as D (6 bases). This CDR3 comprises 15 residues. CDR1 LNHNV and CDR2 YYDKDF come from the germline V gene (reference sequence). V dropped 2 bases and J dropped 3 bases, with 14 bases sitting between them. The CDR3 region has the DNA TGTGCCACCAGCAGAACCGGGCGCGGGGTCTACGAGCAGTACTTC. This encodes CATSRTGRGVYEQYF.

For the CDR3, the DNA is TGTGCCAGCAGCCAAAGCCGAACAGGTGTTTATCAGCCCCAGCATTTT. This sequence encodes CASSQSRTGVYQPQHF. The chain uses TRBV3-1 (or the pseudogene TRBV3-2) and TRBJ1-5; weak D call: TRBD1 (5 bases). Looked up from germline, CDR1 is LGHDT and CDR2 is YNNKEL (reference sequence). V was trimmed by 2 bases and J by 5 bases, leaving 16 bases between them. The CDR3 extends over 16 amino acids.

The chain combines TRBV4-3 with TRBJ1-4; 9 nucleotides match TRBD1. The CDR3 runs to 18 residues. The germline CDR1 and CDR2 sequences are LGHNA and YSLEER. With V trimmed by 3 bases and J by 4 bases, 12 bases remained unmatched. The CDR3, as DNA: TGCGCCAGCAGCCAGGCTACTCCGGGACAGGGTTTTAATGAAAAACTGTTTTTT. It translates to CASSQATPGQGFNEKLFF.

This sequence joins TRBV7-2 and TRBJ2-7; a weak D match, TRBD1 (5 bases). Germline CDR1 SGHTA, CDR2 FQGNSA. This CDR3 has 14 amino acids. V lost 1 base to trimming and J lost 6 bases, with 13 bases between them. The CDR3 bases are TGTGCCAGCAGCTTAGGGTCCAGGGTTAGCGAGCAGTACTTC. This sequence encodes CASSLGSRVSEQYF.

The chain has TRBV6-2 or TRBV6-3 and TRBJ2-7, with a tentative D call TRBD2 (6 bases). The length of the CDR3 is 14 residues. Germline-derived CDR1 and CDR2 are MNHEY and SVGEGT. Trimming removed 2 bases at V and 4 bases at J, with 12 bases between. DNA of the CDR3: TGTGCCAGCAGTTACAGGTTCGGGGGATACGAGCAGTACTTC. It encodes CASSYRFGGYEQYF.

To note about this clone: The limits of the CDR3 on the DNA are not certain, so only TCRdb's listed CDR3 is given. J is TRBJ2-1 and V is TRBV6-2 or TRBV6-3; the tabulated D call, TRBD2, remains unverified against the DNA. Germline CDR1 is MNHEY and CDR2 is SVGEGT. 16 amino acids form the CDR3, both terminal residues included. This CDR3 reads CASSSSGLAGDNEQFF.

This clone was detected once. The rearrangement links TRBV7-8 to TRBJ2-1; 8 nucleotides line up with TRBD1. The germline V gene has CDR1 SGHVS and CDR2 FQNEAQ. This CDR3 is built from 14 residues. V gave up 5 bases and J gave up 5 bases; unmatched junction bases: 5. The chain's CDR3 is CASSPDRAHNEQFF. In DNA form, the CDR3 reads TGTGCCAGCAGCCCGGACAGGGCACACAATGAGCAGTTCTTC.

This clone was seen just once. V and J are TRBV11-2 and TRBJ1-1; D possibly corresponds to TRBD1 (5 bases). Trimming took 6 bases from V and 2 from J, leaving 13 bases between them. CDR1 is SGHAT and CDR2 is FQNNGV in the germline V gene. This CDR3 has 14 amino acids. For the CDR3, the DNA is TGTGCCAGCAGAAACCCAGGGCGCAACACTGAAGCTTTCTTT. Protein product: CASRNPGRNTEAFF.

This chain connects TRBV5-1 to TRBJ2-5, with 7 bases lining up with TRBD1. Germline CDR1 SGHRS, CDR2 YFSETQ. The V gene end was trimmed by 1 base and the J gene end by 3 bases; junction bases not matched to a gene: 3. The CDR3 totals 14 residues. In DNA, the CDR3 is TGCGCCAGCAGCTTGAACACAGGGGAAGAGACCCAGTACTTC. This sequence encodes CASSLNTGEETQYF.

In this sample, this clone turned up a few times. The chain couples TRBV28 to TRBJ2-7; D possibly corresponds to TRBD1 (7 bases). CDR1 and CDR2 from the germline V gene are MDHEN and SYDVKM. Trimming removed 11 bases at V and 3 bases at J, with 20 bases between. The CDR3 consists of 14 residues. As DNA, the CDR3 is TGTGCCGGCGGGACGAGGGACAGTTTCTACGAGCAGTACTTC. Translating gives CAGGTRDSFYEQYF.

This chain joins TRBV11-2 and TRBJ2-1; 12 bases map to TRBD2. With V trimmed by 5 bases and J by 0 bases, 8 bases remained unmatched. Germline CDR1 reads SGHAT; CDR2 reads FQNNGV. This CDR3 is built from 18 residues. The CDR3 here is CASSGRLAGASSYNEQFF. Here the CDR3 DNA reads TGTGCCAGCAGCGGACGACTAGCGGGAGCGAGCTCCTACAATGAGCAGTTCTTC.

The V and J genes are TRBV7-2 and TRBJ2-3; tentative D call: TRBD2 (6 bases). The germline V gene has CDR1 SGHTA and CDR2 FQGNSA. Trimming cost V 6 bases and J 7 bases, with 17 bases left between them. The CDR3 runs 14 residues. The CDR3, as DNA: TGTGCCAGCAGTTTGGGACTGGATACTCATACGCAGTATTTT. Amino acids: CASSLGLDTHTQYF. The variable domain in full, completed from reference TRBV7-2 and TRBJ2-3, reads GAGVSQSPSNKVTEKGKDVELRCDPISGHTALYWYRQSLGQGLEFLIYFQGNSAPDKSGLPSDRFSAERTGGSVSTLTIQRTQQEDSAVYLCASSLGLDTHTQYFGPGTRLTVL.

The CDR3 protein is CASSLVTWRDRGNGELFF. DNA for the CDR3: TGCGCCAGCAGCTTGGTCACGTGGAGGGACAGGGGGAACGGGGAGCTGTTTTTT. The J gene is TRBJ2-2, the V gene TRBV5-1, with 11 nucleotides matching TRBD1. V shed 0 bases and J 7 bases; nucleotides not matched to a gene: 11. This CDR3 is 18 amino acids long. Germline loops: CDR1 SGHRS, CDR2 YFSETQ.

The rearrangement uses TRBV11-3 and TRBJ2-3; 10 bases are shared with TRBD2. The V gene's germline CDR1 is SGHNT and CDR2 YENEEA. The CDR3 is 16 residues long. The J segment lost 0 bases and the V segment lost 5 bases, leaving 5 bases of the junction unmatched. In DNA form, the CDR3 reads TGTGCCAGCAGCCCTGGACTAGCGGCTAGCACAGATACGCAGTATTTT. Translating gives CASSPGLAASTDTQYF.

The CDR3 bases are TGCAGCGCCCGGGACAGAGGGTACGAGCAGTACTTC. The encoded protein is CSARDRGYEQYF. The V gene is TRBV29-1, the J gene TRBJ2-7, with 7 bases lining up with TRBD1. The CDR3 consists of 12 residues. The germline gives CDR1 SQVTM, CDR2 ANQGSEA. The V gene end was trimmed by 7 bases and the J gene end by 4 bases; junction bases not matched to a gene: 7.

The rearrangement uses TRBV5-4 and TRBJ1-4, with TRBD1 matching 8 bases. This CDR3 is 14 amino acids long. Unmatched junction bases numbered 1, after V lost 2 bases and J lost 4 bases. Germline-derived CDR1 and CDR2 are SGHNT and YYREEE (reference sequence). The DNA for the CDR3 is TGTGCCAGCAGCTTTGGACAGGGTAATGAAAAACTGTTTTTT. The encoded protein is CASSFGQGNEKLFF.

This sequence joins TRBV28 and TRBJ1-1, with TRBD1 matching over 8 bases. Looked up from germline, CDR1 is MDHEN and CDR2 is SYDVKM. The CDR3 covers 15 residues. After removal of 4 bases from V and 3 bases from J, the junction contained 7 bases not matched to a gene. The CDR3 DNA follows: TGTGCCAGCAGTTCACCGGACAGGGCCTACACTGAAGCTTTCTTT. Residues: CASSSPDRAYTEAFF.

This clone was observed a single time. The chain is built from TRBV7-8 and TRBJ2-7; the D gene is possibly TRBD2 (5 bases). V was pared by 5 bases and J by 4 bases, with 21 bases between. The CDR3 is made up of 16 amino acids. CDR1 is SGHVS, CDR2 FQNEAQ, per germline. CDR3 sequence: CASSPLTAASNYEQYF. The CDR3 DNA follows: TGTGCCAGCAGCCCACTTACAGCGGCAAGTAATTACGAGCAGTACTTC.

The chain recombines TRBV12-3 or TRBV12-4 with TRBJ1-5; a weak D match, TRBD1 (6 bases). This CDR3 spans 13 amino acids. Trimming left V 7 bases short and J 5 bases short, with 12 bases between. CDR3 nucleotide sequence: TGTGCCAGCATCAAAACAGGGCATCAGCCCCAGCATTTT. This encodes CASIKTGHQPQHF.

J is TRBJ1-1 and V is TRBV5-6; no reliable D call. The CDR3 runs 14 residues. CDR1 and CDR2 from the germline V gene are SGHDT and YYEEEE. Trimming took 1 base from V and 3 from J, leaving 10 bases between them. The CDR3 here is CASSLSLGDTEAFF. In DNA form, the CDR3 reads TGTGCCAGCAGCTTGTCTTTAGGAGACACTGAAGCTTTCTTT.